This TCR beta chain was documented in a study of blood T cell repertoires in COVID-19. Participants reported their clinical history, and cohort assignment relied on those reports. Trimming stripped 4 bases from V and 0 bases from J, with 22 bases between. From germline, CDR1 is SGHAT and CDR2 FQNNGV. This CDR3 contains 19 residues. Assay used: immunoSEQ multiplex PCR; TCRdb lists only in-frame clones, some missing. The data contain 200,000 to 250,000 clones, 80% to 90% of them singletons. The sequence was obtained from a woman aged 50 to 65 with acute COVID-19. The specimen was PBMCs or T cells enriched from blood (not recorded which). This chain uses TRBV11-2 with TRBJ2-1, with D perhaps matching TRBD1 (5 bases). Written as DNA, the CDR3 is TGTGCCAGCAGCTCTAGGGCTAGGGGCAGGGCCCCCTCCTACAATGAGCAGTTCTTC. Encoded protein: CASSSRARGRAPSYNEQFF.